Listed below are T cell receptor beta chains from one sample, sequenced in a study of control samples from healthy donors and cancer patients. Produced via immunoSEQ multiplex PCR; TCRdb's table is partial and in-frame only. Of about 76,000 clones listed, approximately 91% were seen once; the top ten hold about 9.5%. The sequenced sample consisted of PBMCs. The receptors derive from a woman between 45 and 60 years old with colorectal cancer. The CDR3 runs from the conserved cysteine through the conserved F or W. A D gene is named only where the DNA matches it firmly. The size field is filled for only some rows; it gives once, few, many or a size class.

TGTGCCAGTAGTTTAGACGGATACTCTGGAAACACCATATATTTT CASSLDGYSGNTIYF NA TRBV19 15 TRBJ1-3 NA
TGTGCCAGCTCACCACCGCTGCTAGTCCGCTCTGGAAACACCATATATTTT CASSPPLLVRSGNTIYF NA TRBV18 17 TRBJ1-3 many
TGTGCCAGCAGCTTGGTTCGGGGAACAAACACCGGGGAGCTGTTTTTT CASSLVRGTNTGELFF NA TRBV5-6 16 TRBJ2-2 NA
TGTGCCAGCATCATCGGGACACCCGGGGAGACCCAGTACTTC CASIIGTPGETQYF NA TRBV6-5 14 TRBJ2-5 NA
TGTGCCAGCAGGGGAACTGGCGGGGGTTCAGCCAAAAACATTCAGTACTTC CASRGTGGGSAKNIQYF TRBD2 TRBV28 17 TRBJ2-4 NA
TGTGCCAGCAGTTTATCCGGGACAGCCTATGGCTACACCTTC CASSLSGTAYGYTF TRBD1 TRBV28 14 TRBJ1-2 NA
TGTGCCAGCAGCCAAGGTAGGGTAGAGCCCCAGCATTTT CASSQGRVEPQHF NA TRBV3-1/TRBV3-2 13 TRBJ1-5 NA
TGTGCCAGCAGTTACTCGCGGGGGGGCCTCGGTAGGGAGACCCAGTACTTC CASSYSRGGLGRETQYF TRBD2 TRBV6-2/TRBV6-3 17 TRBJ2-5 few
TGTGCCAGCTCACCAAACCAAGAGACCCAGTACTTC CASSPNQETQYF NA TRBV18 12 TRBJ2-5 few
TGTGCCAGCAGTTTAAAGGGGACCCTTAACTATGGCTACACCTTC CASSLKGTLNYGYTF NA TRBV27 15 TRBJ1-2 NA
TGTGCCATCATGGAGGGTAGCGGGGCCTACAATGAGCAGTTCTTC CAIMEGSGAYNEQFF TRBD2 TRBV10-3 15 TRBJ2-1 few
TGTGCCAGCAGGGGGACAGGGGGCCATAATGAAAAACTGTTTTTT CASRGTGGHNEKLFF TRBD1 TRBV27 15 TRBJ1-4 few